The source of this T cell receptor beta chain is a study of blood T cell repertoires in COVID-19. Background on the study: Collection of acute and convalescent COVID-19 samples took place in the United States, Italy and Spain.

Authors' data handling: Amplifying reference gene primers gave estimates of nucleated cell counts. Sequencing used immunoSEQ multiplex PCR; TCRdb keeps in-frame clones, though not all of them. V and J calls and clone size come straight from that table; D and trimming were deduced from the DNA. The table includes approximately 360,000 clones, roughly 89% detected once. V trimming: 1 base; J trimming: 4 bases; junction bases outside the gene matches: 15. This CDR3 has 19 amino acids. The germline gives CDR1 KGHSH, CDR2 LQKENI. This receptor was identified in a young man with active or convalescent COVID-19. The V call is TRBV18, the J call TRBJ2-2; the match to TRBD1 covers 7 bases. What was sequenced was peripheral blood. The CDR3 bases are TGTGCCAGCTCACCACTCTCGCCTACCAGGGGGATTGGCACCGGGGAGCTGTTTTTT. Its translation: CASSPLSPTRGIGTGELFF.